This TCR beta chain was sequenced during a study of blood T cell repertoires in COVID-19. This CDR3 has 14 amino acids. Germline V gene sequence: CDR1 PRHDT, CDR2 FYEKMQ (reference sequence). V was cut by 4 bases and J by 1 base, with 11 bases left in between. Libraries were prepared by immunoSEQ multiplex PCR; TCRdb keeps only in-frame clonotypes and omits some of them. The table shows about 42,000 clones, with around 91% occurring only once. This clone was seen a single time. The chain couples TRBV13 to TRBJ2-7, with D perhaps matching TRBD1 (5 bases). Sequenced: peripheral blood. The clonotype was recovered from a man between 45 and 60 years old with active COVID-19. CDR3 sequence: CASSSDPGSYEQYF. CDR3 coding DNA: TGTGCCAGCAGCTCAGATCCAGGGTCCTACGAGCAGTACTTC.